The 27 T cell receptor beta chains reported below all come from one sample, sequenced in a study of cytomegalovirus exposure and HLA in healthy donors. This PCR relied on a set of 60 Vbeta primers and 13 Jbeta primers. Libraries were prepared by immunoSEQ multiplex PCR; TCRdb keeps only in-frame clonotypes and omits some of them. The table includes under 200,000 clones, around 80% detected once. The sequenced sample was PBMCs. Receptors were obtained from a woman aged 40 to 50 in good health and CMV-seronegative.

V is TRBV27 and J is TRBJ2-5, with a possible D match to TRBD1 (5 bases). Gene TRBJ2-7 matches the end of the DNA better, so the J call may be wrong. The CDR3 spans 14 residues. Germline V gene sequence: CDR1 MNHEY, CDR2 SMNVEV (reference sequence). The DNA for the CDR3 is TGTGCCAGCAGTTTAGGGGCAGGATCCTACGAGCAGTACTTC. This sequence encodes CASSLGAGSYEQYF.

The CDR3 coding sequence is TGTGCCACGACAGGGGCCCCGTCGCATGAGCAGTTCTTC. This gives the protein CATTGAPSHEQFF. The gene calls are TRBV25-1 and TRBJ2-1, with 8 bases fitting TRBD1. The germline gives CDR1 MGHDK, CDR2 SYGVNS. V lost 10 bases to trimming and J lost 8 bases; unmatched junction nucleotides: 10. The length of the CDR3 is 13 residues.

This clone showed up just once. The chain has TRBV18 and TRBJ2-7, with 10 bases fitting TRBD1. V shed 5 bases, J shed 4 bases, and the junction held 8 bases outside the gene matches. CDR3 length: 15 residues. CDR1 is KGHSH and CDR2 is LQKENI in the germline V gene. Written as DNA, the CDR3 is TGTGCCAGCTCAGAGACAGGGGGCGCCCGGTACGAGCAGTACTTC. As protein: CASSETGGARYEQYF.

This chain uses TRBV7-9 with TRBJ1-2; D remains ambiguous. CDR1 is SEHNR, CDR2 FQNEAQ, per germline (reference sequence). Trimming cost V 4 bases and J 1 base, with 4 bases left between them. The CDR3 totals 12 residues. The CDR3 DNA follows: TGTGCCAGCAGCTCGAGTAACTATGGCTACACCTTC. This sequence encodes CASSSSNYGYTF.

V is TRBV19 and J is TRBJ1-5, with D hard to call. V was shortened by 6 bases and J by 0 bases, with 15 bases between the two germline ends. Germline V CDR1 and CDR2: LNHDA, SQIVND (reference sequence). CDR3 length equals 16 residues. CDR3 nucleotides: TGTGCCAGTAGCCCCCAGGCAGCCGGTAGCAATCAGCCCCAGCATTTT. Encoded protein: CASSPQAAGSNQPQHF.

The chain links TRBV6-1 to TRBJ2-1; possible D gene TRBD2, 5 bases. V was cut by 4 bases and J by 0 bases, with 10 bases left in between. The CDR3 runs 15 residues. Looked up from germline, CDR1 is MNHNS and CDR2 is SASEGT. The CDR3 sequence: CASSVVGDSYNEQFF. The CDR3 bases are TGTGCCAGCAGTGTCGTCGGGGACTCCTACAATGAGCAGTTCTTC.

The V and J genes are TRBV27 and TRBJ2-2, with D possibly matching TRBD1 (7 bases). Germline V gene lookup returns CDR1 MNHEY and CDR2 SMNVEV (reference sequence). The V and J ends lost 4 bases and 4 bases respectively, with 16 bases between them. There are 16 residues in the CDR3. CDR3 amino acids: CASSWRQGAGTGELFF. For the CDR3, the DNA is TGTGCCAGCAGTTGGCGACAGGGAGCGGGCACCGGGGAGCTGTTTTTT.

The CDR3, as DNA: TGTGCCAGCAGTTCACGGACAGGGGTAGTCAATGAGCAGTTCTTC. Protein: CASSSRTGVVNEQFF. The chain has TRBV6-4 and TRBJ2-1; TRBD1 aligns across 9 bases. The trim removed 5 bases at V and 6 bases at J, leaving 8 bases unmatched. The CDR3 totals 15 residues. Germline loops: CDR1 MRHNA, CDR2 SNTAGT.

V is TRBV5-1 and J is TRBJ1-2; 8 nucleotides agree with TRBD1. Germline V gives CDR1 SGHRS, CDR2 YFSETQ. CDR3 length: 14 residues. With V trimmed by 3 bases and J by 8 bases, 9 bases remained unmatched. For the CDR3, the DNA is TGCGCCAGCAGCTCAGGGGGCCCGGTAAGAGGCTACACCTTC. Translated: CASSSGGPVRGYTF.

The chain combines TRBV5-1 with TRBJ2-7; maybe TRBD1 (6 bases). The CDR3 is made up of 18 amino acids. The V gene's germline CDR1 is SGHRS and CDR2 YFSETQ. V was shortened by 4 bases and J by 4 bases, with 27 bases between the two germline ends. The CDR3 sequence is CASSTKGSQLGGFYEQYF. In nucleotides, the CDR3 is TGCGCCAGCAGCACAAAAGGGAGCCAGCTTGGGGGCTTTTACGAGCAGTACTTC.

This clone occurred a few times. Other DNA sequences in this specimen translate into the identical CDR3. This chain joins TRBV11-2 and TRBJ2-7; D may be TRBD2 (5 bases). From germline, CDR1 is SGHAT and CDR2 FQNNGV. This CDR3 comprises 13 residues. V lost 2 bases, J lost 4 bases, and 9 bases lay in between. Here the CDR3 DNA reads TGTGCCAGCAGCTTAATACGGGGTTACGAGCAGTACTTC. Protein sequence: CASSLIRGYEQYF.

V gene TRBV7-2 combines with J gene TRBJ2-5; TRBD1 agrees at 7 bases. Trimming at V came to 4 bases and at J to 2 bases, leaving 7 bases not matched to a gene. This CDR3 is built from 15 residues. CDR1 is SGHTA, CDR2 FQGNSA, per germline. The CDR3 is CASSWGQLFQETQYF. For the CDR3, the DNA is TGTGCCAGCAGCTGGGGACAGTTGTTTCAAGAGACCCAGTACTTC.

A single count supports this clone. The chain has TRBV7-2 and TRBJ1-4, with TRBD1 as a possible D gene (5 bases). Trimming stripped 2 bases from V and 8 bases from J, with 18 bases between. CDR1 is SGHTA and CDR2 is FQGNSA in the germline V gene. The CDR3 consists of 16 residues. Here the CDR3 reads CASSLRVGVFSEKLFF. The DNA for the CDR3 is TGTGCCAGCAGCTTACGGGTAGGGGTATTTTCGGAAAAACTGTTTTTT.

This clone has just a few counts. The CDR3 DNA follows: TGCGCCAGCAGGCAAAAAGGGGACTTGAACACTGAAGCTTTCTTT. Encoded protein: CASRQKGDLNTEAFF. The chain recombines TRBV4-1 with TRBJ1-1; a weak D match, TRBD1 (5 bases). The CDR3 extends over 15 amino acids. Between the trimmed V and J ends, which lost 6 bases and 0 bases, there was a span of 14 bases. Germline-derived CDR1 and CDR2 are MGHRA and YSYEKL.

The chain is built from TRBV4-2 and TRBJ2-1; the match to TRBD2 covers 13 bases. The CDR3 length is 19 residues. The junction had 17 bases not matched to a gene; V was cut back by 4 bases and J by 8 bases. Germline V CDR1 and CDR2: LGHNA, YNFKEQ. CDR3 amino acids: CASSLKARTSGSVLHEQFF. The CDR3 region has the DNA TGTGCCAGCAGCCTCAAAGCCCGGACTAGCGGGAGTGTTCTCCATGAGCAGTTCTTC.

The V and J genes are TRBV28 and TRBJ1-3; D is unresolved. Germline V lookup: CDR1 MDHEN, CDR2 SYDVKM. Trimming left V 4 bases short and J 0 bases short, with 10 bases between. CDR3 length: 15 residues. The CDR3 loop reads CASSWEGLSGNTIYF. In DNA, the CDR3 is TGTGCCAGCAGTTGGGAGGGTCTCTCTGGAAACACCATATATTTT.

The rearrangement joins TRBV30 to TRBJ1-1; D is possibly TRBD1 (5 bases). In germline, CDR1 is GTSNPN, CDR2 SVGIG (reference sequence). The CDR3 has 14 residues. V lost 0 bases and J lost 5, with 13 bases in between. This chain's CDR3 is CAWSVGGAGTEAFF. The CDR3 nucleotides are TGTGCCTGGAGTGTCGGAGGGGCGGGAACTGAAGCTTTCTTT.

This clone has ten or more counts. This chain uses TRBV4-3 with TRBJ1-1; D is unclear. Trimming took off 1 base at V and 4 bases at J, with 7 bases between the two ends. Germline V lookup: CDR1 LGHNA, CDR2 YSLEER. CDR3 length equals 13 residues. The CDR3 DNA reads as TGCGCCAGCAGCCAAGCAGAGGGCACTGAAGCTTTCTTT. Encoded protein: CASSQAEGTEAFF.

The chain links TRBV30 to TRBJ2-3, with D uncertain. The CDR3 spans 12 residues. Trimming stripped 4 bases from V and 1 base from J, with 6 bases between. Germline CDR1 GTSNPN, CDR2 SVGIG (reference sequence). The CDR3 bases are TGTGCCTGGAATCTCCGCACAGATACGCAGTATTTT. Amino acid sequence: CAWNLRTDTQYF.

This chain connects TRBV30 to TRBJ1-5; D is undetermined. The germline CDR1 and CDR2 sequences are GTSNPN and SVGIG (reference sequence). V was shortened by 3 bases and J by 2 bases, with 14 bases between the two germline ends. CDR3 size: 15 residues. CDR3 sequence (DNA): TGTGCCTGGAGGGGTCGGGGTTTCGGCAATCAGCCCCAGCATTTT. This sequence encodes CAWRGRGFGNQPQHF.

This clone was found a few times. The chain has TRBV5-1 and TRBJ1-1, with 7 bases that match TRBD1. The CDR3 consists of 15 residues. V lost 0 bases and J lost 7; bases outside the gene matches: 9. Per germline, CDR1 SGHRS and CDR2 YFSETQ. CDR3: CASSLAPGGNIEAFF. The CDR3 nucleotides read TGCGCCAGCAGCTTGGCTCCAGGGGGTAATATTGAAGCTTTCTTT. The full variable domain, completed using reference TRBV5-1 and TRBJ1-1, is KAGVTQTPRYLIKTRGQQVTLSCSPISGHRSVSWYQQTPGQGLQFLFEYFSETQRNKGNFPGRFSGRQFSNSRSEMNVSTLELGDSALYLCASSLAPGGNIEAFFGQGTRLTVV.

The table lists this clone with a few counts. The chain couples TRBV6-4 to TRBJ2-2; D possibly corresponds to TRBD2 (6 bases). The CDR3 runs 15 residues. CDR1 is MRHNA and CDR2 is SNTAGT in the germline V gene. V gave up 0 bases and J gave up 4 bases, with 9 bases separating them. CDR3 amino acids: CASSDSKLATGELFF. In nucleotides, the CDR3 is TGTGCCAGCAGTGACTCGAAACTAGCCACCGGGGAGCTGTTTTTT.

V and J are TRBV28 and TRBJ2-2; possible D gene TRBD2, 6 bases. From germline, CDR1 is MDHEN and CDR2 SYDVKM. V was shortened by 2 bases and J by 7 bases, with 17 bases between the two germline ends. The CDR3 length is 16 residues. CDR3 DNA sequence: TGTGCCAGCAGTTTAGGTGGGAGGCCACGGAGCGGGGAGCTGTTTTTT. This gives the protein CASSLGGRPRSGELFF.

The chain links TRBV7-3 to TRBJ2-7; 7 bases line up with TRBD2. The CDR3 is 16 amino acids. Germline V gene sequence: CDR1 SGHTA, CDR2 FQGTGA. The V and J ends lost 0 bases and 6 bases, in that order; junction bases with no gene match: 11. This CDR3 is CASSLTGEGRDGEQYF. Here the CDR3 DNA reads TGTGCCAGCAGCTTAACTGGGGAGGGAAGGGATGGCGAGCAGTACTTC.

This chain uses TRBV9 with TRBJ2-2; tentatively, D is TRBD2 (5 bases). The CDR3 has 18 amino acids. The ends were cut back, 6 bases at V and 4 bases at J, with 25 bases in the middle. Germline lookup yields CDR1 SGDLS and CDR2 YYNGEE. In nucleotides, the CDR3 is TGTGCCAGCACCCCCTACTCCCAGTTCACTAGTATCACCGGGGAGCTGTTTTTT. Protein sequence: CASTPYSQFTSITGELFF.

V is TRBV10-2 and J is TRBJ2-5; TRBD1 matches at 9 bases. The end of the DNA fits TRBJ2-7 better, so the J call may be wrong. The CDR3 runs to 13 residues. Germline V gene data show CDR1 as WSHSY and CDR2 as SAAADI. The CDR3 DNA reads as TGCGCCAGCAGTGGGGACAGGGTCCACGAGCAGTACTTC. It encodes CASSGDRVHEQYF.

V usage is TRBV30 and J usage is TRBJ2-1, with D maybe TRBD2 (6 bases). Germline-derived CDR1 and CDR2 are GTSNPN and SVGIG (reference sequence). The V end lost 5 bases, the J end lost 2 bases, and 7 bases lay between the germline ends. The CDR3 totals 12 residues. CDR3 coding DNA: TGTGCCTGGGCGGGGCCCTACAATGAGCAGTTCTTC. It is translated as CAWAGPYNEQFF.